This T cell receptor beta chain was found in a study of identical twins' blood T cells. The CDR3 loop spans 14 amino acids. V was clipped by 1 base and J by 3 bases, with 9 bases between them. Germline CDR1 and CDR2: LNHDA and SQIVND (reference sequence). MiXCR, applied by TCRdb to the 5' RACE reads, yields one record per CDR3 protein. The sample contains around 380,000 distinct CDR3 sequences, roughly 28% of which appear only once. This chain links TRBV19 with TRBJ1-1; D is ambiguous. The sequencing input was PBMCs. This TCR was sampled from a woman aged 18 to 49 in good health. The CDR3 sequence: CASSIVNGDTEAFF. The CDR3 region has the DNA TGTGCCAGTAGTATAGTTAACGGGGACACTGAAGCTTTCTTT.